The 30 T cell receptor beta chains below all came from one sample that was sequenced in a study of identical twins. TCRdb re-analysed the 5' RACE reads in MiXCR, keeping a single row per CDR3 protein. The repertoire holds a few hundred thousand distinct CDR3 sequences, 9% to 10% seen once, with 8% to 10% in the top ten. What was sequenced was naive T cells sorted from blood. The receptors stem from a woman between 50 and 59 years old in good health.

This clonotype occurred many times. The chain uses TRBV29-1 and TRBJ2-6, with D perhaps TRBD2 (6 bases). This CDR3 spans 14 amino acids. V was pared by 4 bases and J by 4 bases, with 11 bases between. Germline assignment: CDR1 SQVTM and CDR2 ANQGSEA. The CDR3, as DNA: TGCAGCGTTGGCTGGGGAGGAGGGGCCAACGTCCTGACTTTC. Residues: CSVGWGGGANVLTF.

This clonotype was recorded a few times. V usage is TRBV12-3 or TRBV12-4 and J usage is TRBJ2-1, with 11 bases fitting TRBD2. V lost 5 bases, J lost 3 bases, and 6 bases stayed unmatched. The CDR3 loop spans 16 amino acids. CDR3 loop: CASSLELAGVYNEQFF. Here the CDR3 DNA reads TGTGCCAGCAGTCTCGAACTAGCGGGAGTCTACAATGAGCAGTTCTTC.

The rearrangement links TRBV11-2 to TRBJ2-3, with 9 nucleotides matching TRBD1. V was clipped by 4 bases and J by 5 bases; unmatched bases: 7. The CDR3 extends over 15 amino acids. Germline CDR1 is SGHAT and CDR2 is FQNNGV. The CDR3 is CASSSYRGQGDTQYF. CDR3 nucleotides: TGTGCCAGCAGCTCATACAGGGGGCAGGGAGATACGCAGTATTTT. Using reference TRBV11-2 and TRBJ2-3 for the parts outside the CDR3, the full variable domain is EAGVAQSPRYKIIEKRQSVAFWCNPISGHATLYWYQQILGQGPKLLIQFQNNGVVDDSQLPKDRFSAERLKGVDSTLKIQPAKLEDSAVYLCASSSYRGQGDTQYFGPGTRLTVL.

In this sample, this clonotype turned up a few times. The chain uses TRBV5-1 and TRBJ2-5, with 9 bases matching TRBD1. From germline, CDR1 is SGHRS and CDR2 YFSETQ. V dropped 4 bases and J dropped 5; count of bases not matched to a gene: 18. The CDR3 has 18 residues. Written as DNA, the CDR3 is TGCGCCAGCAGCCCAGCCGGGACAGGGATTCGCAGTCGGGAGACCCAGTACTTC. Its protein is CASSPAGTGIRSRETQYF.

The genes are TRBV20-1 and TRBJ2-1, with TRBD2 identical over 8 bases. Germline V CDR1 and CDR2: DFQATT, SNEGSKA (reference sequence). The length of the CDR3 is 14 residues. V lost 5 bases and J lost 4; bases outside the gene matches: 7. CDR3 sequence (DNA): TGCAGTGCTGGGGGACTAGTCGATTACAATGAGCAGTTCTTC. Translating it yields CSAGGLVDYNEQFF.

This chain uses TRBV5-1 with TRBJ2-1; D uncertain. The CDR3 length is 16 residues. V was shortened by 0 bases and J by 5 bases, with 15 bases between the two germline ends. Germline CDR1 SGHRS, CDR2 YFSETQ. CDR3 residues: CASSLGAPPTDNEQFF. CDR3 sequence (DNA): TGCGCCAGCAGCTTGGGAGCGCCACCGACGGACAATGAGCAGTTCTTC. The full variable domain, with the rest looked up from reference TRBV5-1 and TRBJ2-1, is KAGVTQTPRYLIKTRGQQVTLSCSPISGHRSVSWYQQTPGQGLQFLFEYFSETQRNKGNFPGRFSGRQFSNSRSEMNVSTLELGDSALYLCASSLGAPPTDNEQFFGPGTRLTVL.

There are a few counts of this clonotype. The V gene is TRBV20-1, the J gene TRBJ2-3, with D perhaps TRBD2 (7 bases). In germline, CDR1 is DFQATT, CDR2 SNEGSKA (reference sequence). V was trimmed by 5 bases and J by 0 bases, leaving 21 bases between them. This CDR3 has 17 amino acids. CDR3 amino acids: CSAEKALAGASTDTQYF. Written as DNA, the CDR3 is TGCAGTGCTGAGAAGGCTCTGGCGGGGGCTAGCACAGATACGCAGTATTTT.

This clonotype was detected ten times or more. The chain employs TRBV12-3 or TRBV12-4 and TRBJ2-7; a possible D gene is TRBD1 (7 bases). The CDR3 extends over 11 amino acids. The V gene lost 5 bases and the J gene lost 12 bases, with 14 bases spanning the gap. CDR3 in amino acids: CASSSRQGLYF. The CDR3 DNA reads TGTGCCAGCAGTAGCAGACAGGGACTGTACTTC.

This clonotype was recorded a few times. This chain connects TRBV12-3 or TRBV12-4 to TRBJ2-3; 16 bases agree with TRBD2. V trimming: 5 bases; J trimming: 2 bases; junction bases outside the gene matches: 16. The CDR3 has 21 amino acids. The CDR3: CASSQPEGLAGGLNSTDTQYF. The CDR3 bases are TGTGCCAGCAGTCAACCGGAGGGACTAGCGGGAGGGCTAAATTCCACAGATACGCAGTATTTT.

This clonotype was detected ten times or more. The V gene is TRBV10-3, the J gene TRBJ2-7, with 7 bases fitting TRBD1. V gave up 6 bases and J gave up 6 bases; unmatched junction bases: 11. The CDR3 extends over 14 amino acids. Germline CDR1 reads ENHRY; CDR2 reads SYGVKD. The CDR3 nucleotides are TGTGCCATCAGGCCCGACAGGGCCGGTTCCGAGCAGTACTTC. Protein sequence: CAIRPDRAGSEQYF.

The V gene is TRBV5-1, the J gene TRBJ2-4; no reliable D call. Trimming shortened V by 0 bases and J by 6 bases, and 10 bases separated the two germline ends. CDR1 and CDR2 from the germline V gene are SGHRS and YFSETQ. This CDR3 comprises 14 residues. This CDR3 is CASSLEGLANIQYF. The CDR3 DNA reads TGCGCCAGCAGCTTGGAGGGCTTGGCAAACATTCAGTACTTC.

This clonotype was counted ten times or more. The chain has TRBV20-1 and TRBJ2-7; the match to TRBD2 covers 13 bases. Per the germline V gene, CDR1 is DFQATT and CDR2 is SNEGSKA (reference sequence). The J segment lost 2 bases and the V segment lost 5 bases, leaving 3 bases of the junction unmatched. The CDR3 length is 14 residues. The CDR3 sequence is CSAPGLAGAYEQYF. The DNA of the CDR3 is TGCAGTGCTCCAGGACTAGCGGGGGCCTACGAGCAGTACTTC.

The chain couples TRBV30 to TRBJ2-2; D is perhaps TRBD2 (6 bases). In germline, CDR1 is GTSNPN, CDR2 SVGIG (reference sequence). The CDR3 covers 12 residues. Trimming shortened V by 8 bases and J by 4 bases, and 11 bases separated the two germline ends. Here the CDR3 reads CAIRRATGELFF. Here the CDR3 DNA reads TGTGCCATACGGAGGGCCACCGGGGAGCTGTTTTTT.

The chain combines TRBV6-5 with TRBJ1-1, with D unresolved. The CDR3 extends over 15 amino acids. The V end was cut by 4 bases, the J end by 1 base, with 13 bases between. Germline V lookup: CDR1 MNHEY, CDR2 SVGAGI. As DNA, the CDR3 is TGTGCCAGCAGTTCCCTACGGACGGAGAACACTGAAGCTTTCTTT. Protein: CASSSLRTENTEAFF.

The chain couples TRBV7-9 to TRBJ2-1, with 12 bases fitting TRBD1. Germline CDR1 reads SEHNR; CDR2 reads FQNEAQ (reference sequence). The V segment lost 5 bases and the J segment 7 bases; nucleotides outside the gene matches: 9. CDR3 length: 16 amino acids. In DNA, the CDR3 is TGTGCCAGCAGCCTCTCCGGGACAGGGGGCGAAAATGAGCAGTTCTTC. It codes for CASSLSGTGGENEQFF.

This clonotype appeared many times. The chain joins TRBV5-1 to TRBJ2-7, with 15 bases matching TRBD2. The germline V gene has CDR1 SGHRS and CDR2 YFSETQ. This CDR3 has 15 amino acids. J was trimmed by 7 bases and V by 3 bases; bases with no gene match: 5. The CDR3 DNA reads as TGCGCCAGCAGCTGGGGACTAGCGGGAGGTGGAGAGCAGTACTTC. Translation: CASSWGLAGGGEQYF.

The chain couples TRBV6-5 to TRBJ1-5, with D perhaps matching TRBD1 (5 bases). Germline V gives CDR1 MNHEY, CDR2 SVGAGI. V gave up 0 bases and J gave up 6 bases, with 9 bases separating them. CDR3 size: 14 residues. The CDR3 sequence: CASSYSGPSQPQHF. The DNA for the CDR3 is TGTGCCAGCAGTTACTCGGGGCCGAGTCAGCCCCAGCATTTT.

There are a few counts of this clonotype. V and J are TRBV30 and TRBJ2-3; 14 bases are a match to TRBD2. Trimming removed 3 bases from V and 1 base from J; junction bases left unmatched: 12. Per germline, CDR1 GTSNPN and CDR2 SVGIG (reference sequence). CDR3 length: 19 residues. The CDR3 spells CAWRAGTSGSIGGTDTQYF. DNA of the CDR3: TGTGCCTGGAGGGCCGGGACTAGCGGGAGTATAGGAGGCACAGATACGCAGTATTTT. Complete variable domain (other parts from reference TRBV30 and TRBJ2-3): SQTIHQWPATLVQPVGSPLSLECTVEGTSNPNLYWYRQAAGRGLQLLFYSVGIGQISSEVPQNLSASRPQDRQFILSSKKLLLSDSGFYLCAWRAGTSGSIGGTDTQYFGPGTRLTVL.

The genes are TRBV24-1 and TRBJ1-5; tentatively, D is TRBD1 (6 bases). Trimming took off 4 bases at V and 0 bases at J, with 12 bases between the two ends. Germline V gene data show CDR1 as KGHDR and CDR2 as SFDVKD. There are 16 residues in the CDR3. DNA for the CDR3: TGTGCCACCAGTGACCCAAGGGGGGTTAGCAATCAGCCCCAGCATTTT. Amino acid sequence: CATSDPRGVSNQPQHF.

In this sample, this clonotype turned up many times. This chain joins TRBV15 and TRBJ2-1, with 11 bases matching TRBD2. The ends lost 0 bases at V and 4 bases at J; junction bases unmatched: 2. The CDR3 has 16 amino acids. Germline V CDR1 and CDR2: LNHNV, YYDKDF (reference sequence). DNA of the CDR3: TGTGCCACCAGCAGAGAACTAGCGGGAGAATACAATGAGCAGTTCTTC. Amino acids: CATSRELAGEYNEQFF.

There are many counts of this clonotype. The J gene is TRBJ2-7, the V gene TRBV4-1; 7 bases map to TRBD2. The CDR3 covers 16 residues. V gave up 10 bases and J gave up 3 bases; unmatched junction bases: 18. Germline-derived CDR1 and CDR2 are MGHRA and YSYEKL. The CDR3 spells CATSLLANSPDYEQYF. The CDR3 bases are TGCGCCACCTCATTACTAGCGAACTCACCAGACTACGAGCAGTACTTC.

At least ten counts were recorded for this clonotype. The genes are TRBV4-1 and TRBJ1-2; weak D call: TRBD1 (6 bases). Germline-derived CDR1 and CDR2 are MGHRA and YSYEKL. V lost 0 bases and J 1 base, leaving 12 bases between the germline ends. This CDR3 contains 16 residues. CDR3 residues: CASSQDPGRGNYGYTF. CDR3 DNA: TGCGCCAGCAGCCAAGATCCTGGCAGGGGTAACTATGGCTACACCTTC.

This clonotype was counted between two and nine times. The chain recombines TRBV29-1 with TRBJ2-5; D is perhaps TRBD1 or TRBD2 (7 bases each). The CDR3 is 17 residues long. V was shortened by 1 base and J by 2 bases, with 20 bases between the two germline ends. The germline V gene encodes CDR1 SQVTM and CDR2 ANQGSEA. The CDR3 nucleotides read TGCAGCGTTGAAGCAGGGGGAGGGGAACAGGGGCAAGAGACCCAGTACTTC. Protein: CSVEAGGGEQGQETQYF.

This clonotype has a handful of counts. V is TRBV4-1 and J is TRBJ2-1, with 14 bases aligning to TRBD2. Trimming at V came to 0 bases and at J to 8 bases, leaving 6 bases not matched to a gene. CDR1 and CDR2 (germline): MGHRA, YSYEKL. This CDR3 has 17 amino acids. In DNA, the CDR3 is TGCGCCAGCAGCCAAGATAGGACTAGCGGGAGGAACTATGAGCAGTTCTTC. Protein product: CASSQDRTSGRNYEQFF.

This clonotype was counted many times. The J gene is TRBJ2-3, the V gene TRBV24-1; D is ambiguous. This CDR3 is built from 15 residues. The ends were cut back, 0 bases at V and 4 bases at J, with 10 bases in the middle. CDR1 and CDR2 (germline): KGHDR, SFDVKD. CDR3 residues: CATSDLGAFPDTQYF. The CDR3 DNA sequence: TGTGCCACCAGTGATTTGGGAGCGTTTCCAGATACGCAGTATTTT.

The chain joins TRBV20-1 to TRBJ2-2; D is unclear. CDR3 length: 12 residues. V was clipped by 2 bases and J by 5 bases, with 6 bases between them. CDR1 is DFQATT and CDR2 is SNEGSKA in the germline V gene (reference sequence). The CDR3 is CSARSRTGELFF. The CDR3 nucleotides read TGCAGTGCTAGAAGTAGAACCGGGGAGCTGTTTTTT.

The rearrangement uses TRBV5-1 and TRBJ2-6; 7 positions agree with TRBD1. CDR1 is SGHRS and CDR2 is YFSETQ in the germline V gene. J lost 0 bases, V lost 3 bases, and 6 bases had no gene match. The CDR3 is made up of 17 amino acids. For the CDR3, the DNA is TGCGCCAGCAGCTACGGGACAGACTTCTCTGGGGCCAACGTCCTGACTTTC. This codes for CASSYGTDFSGANVLTF.

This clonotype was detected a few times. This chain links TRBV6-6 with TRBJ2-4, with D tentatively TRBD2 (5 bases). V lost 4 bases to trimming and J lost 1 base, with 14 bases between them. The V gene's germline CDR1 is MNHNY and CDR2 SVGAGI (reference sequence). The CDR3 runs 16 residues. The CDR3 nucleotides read TGTGCCAGCAGTTCCAATCGGCCGGGGGCCAAAAACATTCAGTACTTC. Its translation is CASSSNRPGAKNIQYF.

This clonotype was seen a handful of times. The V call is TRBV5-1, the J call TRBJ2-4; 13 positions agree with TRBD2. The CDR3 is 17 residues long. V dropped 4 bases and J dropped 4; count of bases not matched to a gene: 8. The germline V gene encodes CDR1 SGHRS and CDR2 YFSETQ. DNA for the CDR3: TGCGCCAGCAGCGCCGGACTAGCGGGAGAACGGAAAAACATTCAGTACTTC. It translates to CASSAGLAGERKNIQYF.

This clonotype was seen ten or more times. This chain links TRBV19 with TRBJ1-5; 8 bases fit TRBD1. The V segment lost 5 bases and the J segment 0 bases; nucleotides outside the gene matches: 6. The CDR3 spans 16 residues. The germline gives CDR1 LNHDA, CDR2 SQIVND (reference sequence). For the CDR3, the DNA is TGTGCCAGTAGTCTCCGAGGACAGGGTAGCAATCAGCCCCAGCATTTT. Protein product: CASSLRGQGSNQPQHF. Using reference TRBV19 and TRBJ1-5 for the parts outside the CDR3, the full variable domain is DGGITQSPKYLFRKEGQNVTLSCEQNLNHDAMYWYRQDPGQGLRLIYYSQIVNDFQKGDIAEGYSVSREKKESFPLTVTSAQKNPTAFYLCASSLRGQGSNQPQHFGDGTRLSIL.